This T cell receptor (beta chain) appears in the sequencing data of a study of cytomegalovirus exposure and HLA in healthy donors. Study outcomes and limitations: Rarity characterized most TCR sequences, yet some public TCRs appeared in many donors.

The PCR employed 60 Vbeta primers together with 13 Jbeta primers. Some clones are missing from TCRdb's copy, which holds only in-frame ones; the method was immunoSEQ multiplex PCR. The sample lists hundreds of thousands of clones, around four fifths occurring once. Worth noting for this clone: Its antigen is unidentified.

V lost 4 bases and J lost 6; bases outside the gene matches: 9. The CDR3 totals 15 residues. CDR1 SGHTA and CDR2 FQGNSA come from the germline V gene. The gene calls are TRBV7-2 and TRBJ2-7, with 10 bases identical to TRBD2. Sequencing used PBMCs. The clonotype originates from a boy between 2 and 10 years old in good health and CMV-seronegative. The CDR3 region has the DNA TGTGCCAGCAGCTCCTCTAGCGGGGGCCGAAGCGAGCAGTACTTC. This codes for CASSSSSGGRSEQYF.